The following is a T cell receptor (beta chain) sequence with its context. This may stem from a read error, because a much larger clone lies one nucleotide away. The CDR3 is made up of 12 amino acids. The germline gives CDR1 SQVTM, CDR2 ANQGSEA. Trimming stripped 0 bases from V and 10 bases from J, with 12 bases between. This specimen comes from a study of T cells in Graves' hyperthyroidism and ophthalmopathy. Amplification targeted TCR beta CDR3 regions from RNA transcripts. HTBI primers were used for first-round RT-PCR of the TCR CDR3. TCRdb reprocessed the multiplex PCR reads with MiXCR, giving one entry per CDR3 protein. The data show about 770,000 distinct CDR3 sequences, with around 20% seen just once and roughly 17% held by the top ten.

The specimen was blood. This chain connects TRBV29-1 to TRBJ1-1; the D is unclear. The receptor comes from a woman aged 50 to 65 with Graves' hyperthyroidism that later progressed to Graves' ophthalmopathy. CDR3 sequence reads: CSVEDWERGAFF. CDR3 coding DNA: TGCAGCGTTGAAGATTGGGAGCGCGGAGCTTTCTTT.